Following are 12 T cell receptor beta chains from one sample sequenced in a study of graft-versus-host responses after intestinal transplantation. Libraries were prepared by immunoSEQ multiplex PCR; TCRdb keeps only in-frame clonotypes and omits some of them. This table holds about 15,000 clones, about 60% found once. Graft samples were processed, releasing intraepithelial and lamina propria lymphocytes. Sequenced material: ileum tissue, taken 524 days after transplant. These receptors all come from a human patient who received an intestinal transplant, so some T cells may come from the graft donor.

The V call is TRBV11-3, the J call TRBJ2-2, with 7 bases that match TRBD2. After removal of 1 base from V and 4 bases from J, the junction contained 3 bases not matched to a gene. Germline V gene sequence: CDR1 SGHNT, CDR2 YENEEA. The CDR3 runs to 15 residues. The DNA for the CDR3 is TGTGCCAGCAGCTTAGTCGGCGGGGGCACCGGGGAGCTGTTTTTT. Translation: CASSLVGGGTGELFF. Full variable domain (outside the CDR3, taken from reference TRBV11-3 and TRBJ2-2): EAGVVQSPRYKIIEKKQPVAFWCNPISGHNTLYWYLQNLGQGPELLIRYENEEAVDDSQLPKDRFSAERLKGVDSTLKIQPAELGDSAVYLCASSLVGGGTGELFFGEGSRLTVL.

The rearrangement uses TRBV7-8 and TRBJ2-2; no definite D call. Germline V gives CDR1 SGHVS, CDR2 FQNEAQ. The CDR3 runs 15 residues. Trimming took 4 bases from V and 1 from J, leaving 10 bases between them. This CDR3 is CASSSPDWNTGELFF. The DNA for the CDR3 is TGTGCCAGCAGCTCCCCAGATTGGAACACCGGGGAGCTGTTTTTT.

V gene TRBV5-1 combines with J gene TRBJ2-7; TRBD1 might be the D (6 bases). Germline V lookup: CDR1 SGHRS, CDR2 YFSETQ. V was shortened by 1 base and J by 3 bases, with 8 bases between the two germline ends. This CDR3 spans 13 amino acids. CDR3 bases: TGCGCCAGCAGCTTGAGGGGGAACTACGAGCAGTACTTC. Protein product: CASSLRGNYEQYF.

This clone was recorded a few times. The chain carries TRBV30 and TRBJ1-6; possibly TRBD1 for D (5 bases). This CDR3 comprises 18 residues. The V gene lost 0 bases and the J gene lost 7 bases, with 22 bases spanning the gap. Germline V CDR1 and CDR2: GTSNPN, SVGIG (reference sequence). The CDR3, as DNA: TGTGCCTGGAGTGTACGGGTCGGGGGGGGACTGCCAAATTCACCCCTCCACTTT. Protein sequence: CAWSVRVGGGLPNSPLHF.

The chain recombines TRBV5-6 with TRBJ1-1; 7 bases are a match to TRBD1. Germline V gene sequence: CDR1 SGHDT, CDR2 YYEEEE. The V gene end was trimmed by 3 bases and the J gene end by 0 bases; junction bases not matched to a gene: 11. This CDR3 has 17 amino acids. CDR3 sequence reads: CASSWGQLRLMNTEAFF. The CDR3 DNA reads TGTGCCAGCAGCTGGGGACAGCTTAGGCTGATGAACACTGAAGCTTTCTTT.

This clone appeared once. J is TRBJ1-1 and V is TRBV29-1; 7 nucleotides line up with TRBD1. The CDR3 has 13 amino acids. Germline CDR1 SQVTM, CDR2 ANQGSEA. Trimming cost V 1 base and J 8 bases; bases outside gene matches: 7. The CDR3 region has the DNA TGCAGCGTTGAAGGCGACAGGGACGCGGAAGCTTTCTTT. Translated, it gives CSVEGDRDAEAFF.

This chain connects TRBV7-8 to TRBJ2-6; 8 bases are shared with TRBD1. The CDR3 loop spans 19 amino acids. With 4 bases clipped from V and 0 bases from J, the junction kept 11 bases outside the gene matches. Germline V gene data show CDR1 as SGHVS and CDR2 as FQNEAQ. In nucleotides, the CDR3 is TGTGCCAGCAGCTCGAGATCGGGACAGGCAGACTCTGGGGCCAACGTCCTGACTTTC. Residues: CASSSRSGQADSGANVLTF.

In its sample, this clone was seen many times. For the CDR3, the DNA is TGTGCCAGCGCCCGGGGGGACCAAGAGACCCAGTACTTC. Amino acids: CASARGDQETQYF. This chain joins TRBV6-5 and TRBJ2-5, with 7 bases lining up with TRBD2. The germline V gene has CDR1 MNHEY and CDR2 SVGAGI. The CDR3 contains 13 residues. The ends lost 8 bases at V and 0 bases at J; junction bases unmatched: 3.

CDR3 nucleotides: TGCGCCAGCAGCCAAGAAGACGGGGGGGCCAATGAGCAGTTCTTC. Its protein is CASSQEDGGANEQFF. J is TRBJ2-1 and V is TRBV4-3; 8 bases are shared with TRBD2. Trimming took 0 bases from V and 6 from J; bases not matched to a gene: 4. Germline assignment: CDR1 LGHNA and CDR2 YSLEER. The CDR3 is 15 amino acids.

The chain links TRBV6-1 to TRBJ2-2, with TRBD2 matching 11 bases. Germline trimming cut 8 bases from V and 3 bases from J; bases unmatched to any gene: 5. The CDR3 is 15 residues long. CDR1 and CDR2 (germline): MNHNS, SASEGT. CDR3 nucleotides: TGTGCCAGCCCCGTACTAGCGGGGGACACCGGGGAGCTGTTTTTT. It specifies CASPVLAGDTGELFF.

The genes are TRBV15 and TRBJ2-7, with 11 bases lining up with TRBD2. The V gene end was trimmed by 3 bases and the J gene end by 2 bases; junction bases not matched to a gene: 6. CDR3 length: 16 residues. Germline CDR1 reads LNHNV; CDR2 reads YYDKDF (reference sequence). CDR3 residues: CATSSSSGGPPYEQYF. In DNA, the CDR3 is TGTGCCACCAGCAGCTCTAGCGGGGGGCCTCCCTACGAGCAGTACTTC.

Notes on this clone: Other nucleotide sequences from this sample produce the same CDR3. This chain's CDR3 is CASSQEAGGSYNEQFF. The CDR3 nucleotides read TGCGCCAGCAGCCAAGAGGCAGGGGGCTCCTACAATGAGCAGTTCTTC. The chain joins TRBV4-3 to TRBJ2-1; the match to TRBD1 covers 7 bases. Trimming at V came to 0 bases and at J to 0 bases, leaving 2 bases not matched to a gene. The CDR3 runs to 16 residues. CDR1 and CDR2 (germline): LGHNA, YSLEER.